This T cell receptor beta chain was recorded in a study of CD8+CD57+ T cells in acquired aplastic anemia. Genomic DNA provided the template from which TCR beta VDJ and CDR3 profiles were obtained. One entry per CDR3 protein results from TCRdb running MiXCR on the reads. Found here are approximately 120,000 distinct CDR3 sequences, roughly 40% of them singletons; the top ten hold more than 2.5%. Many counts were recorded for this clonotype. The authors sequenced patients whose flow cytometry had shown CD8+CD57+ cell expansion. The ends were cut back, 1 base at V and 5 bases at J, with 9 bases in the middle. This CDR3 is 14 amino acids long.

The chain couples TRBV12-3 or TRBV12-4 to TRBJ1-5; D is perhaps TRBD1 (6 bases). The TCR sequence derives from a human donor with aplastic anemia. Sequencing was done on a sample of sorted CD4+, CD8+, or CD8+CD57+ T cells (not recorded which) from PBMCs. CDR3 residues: CASSLDRVDQPQHF. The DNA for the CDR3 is TGTGCCAGCAGTTTAGACAGGGTCGATCAGCCCCAGCATTTT.